These 20 T cell receptor beta chains came from one sample sequenced in a study of vaccination effects on CD4 cells after COVID-19. Method: immunoSEQ multiplex PCR; TCRdb's copy keeps in-frame clones and lacks some. The sample lists around 30,000 clones, roughly 70% occurring once. At the end of around eleven days of culture, CD4+ T cells were isolated. For these receptors, no antigen is known. The source was CD4+ T cells from PBMCs cultured without peptide, collected before COVID-19 vaccination. The receptors originated from a human donor who received a COVID-19 vaccine.

This chain joins TRBV2 and TRBJ2-1; tentative D call: TRBD2 (6 bases). Germline assignment: CDR1 SNHLY and CDR2 FYNNEI. The CDR3 has 13 amino acids. Deletions cut 6 bases from V and 5 bases from J, with 11 bases between. Here the CDR3 DNA reads TGTGCCAGCAGCAATAGCGGTCACAATGAGCAGTTCTTC. This encodes CASSNSGHNEQFF.

J is TRBJ1-1 and V is TRBV2; a weak D match, TRBD1 (5 bases). The CDR3 totals 14 residues. Germline V gene lookup returns CDR1 SNHLY and CDR2 FYNNEI. V lost 7 bases, J lost 0 bases, and 12 bases lay in between. The CDR3 here is CASIREGVNTEAFF. The CDR3 DNA is TGTGCCAGCATCAGGGAGGGCGTGAACACTGAAGCTTTCTTT.

The chain joins TRBV6-5 to TRBJ1-5; D may be TRBD1 (6 bases). Germline V lookup: CDR1 MNHEY, CDR2 SVGAGI. This CDR3 is 16 amino acids long. Trimming removed 0 bases from V and 2 bases from J, with 11 bases in between. CDR3 sequence: CASSYSRGGGNQPQHF. In DNA, the CDR3 is TGTGCCAGCAGTTACTCGAGGGGGGGTGGCAATCAGCCCCAGCATTTT.

This chain connects TRBV24-1 to TRBJ1-2, with unresolved D. V was cut by 2 bases and J by 8 bases, with 8 bases left in between. The germline CDR1 and CDR2 sequences are KGHDR and SFDVKD. This CDR3 has 12 residues. CDR3 DNA sequence: TGTGCCACCAGTGATTACACGTACGGCTACACCTTC. It yields the protein CATSDYTYGYTF.

This chain connects TRBV6-4 to TRBJ2-1; no clear D. Germline assignment: CDR1 MRHNA and CDR2 SNTAGT. V lost 0 bases and J lost 4, with 13 bases in between. The CDR3 has 16 amino acids. The DNA for the CDR3 is TGTGCCAGCAGTGACTCGTTTAGGGCCAGTTACAATGAGCAGTTCTTC. It yields the protein CASSDSFRASYNEQFF.

The gene calls are TRBV27 and TRBJ1-5; D is uncertain. Trimming left V 6 bases short and J 6 bases short, with 24 bases between. This CDR3 is 17 amino acids long. The germline gives CDR1 MNHEY, CDR2 SMNVEV (reference sequence). Here the CDR3 DNA reads TGTGCCAGCAGGAAAGGGTCGATAAGCTGGGAGGGTCAGCCCCAGCATTTT. As protein: CASRKGSISWEGQPQHF.

The rearrangement uses TRBV12-3 or TRBV12-4 and TRBJ2-1; no definite D call. The CDR3 spans 11 residues. Trimming stripped 6 bases from V and 13 bases from J, with 13 bases between. The CDR3 DNA sequence: TGTGCCAGCAGCCCTTGGGGTGAACAGTTCTTC. Its protein product is CASSPWGEQFF.

The V gene is TRBV5-1, the J gene TRBJ2-6; D remains ambiguous. The V gene lost 2 bases and the J gene lost 0 bases, with 12 bases spanning the gap. Germline CDR1 and CDR2: SGHRS and YFSETQ. The CDR3 extends over 17 amino acids. CDR3 region: CASSFDGRISGANVLTF. CDR3 coding DNA: TGCGCCAGCAGCTTCGATGGGCGAATCTCTGGGGCCAACGTCCTGACTTTC.

This clone was counted only a few times. The chain joins TRBV29-1 to TRBJ1-1; 10 nucleotides match TRBD1. CDR3 size: 13 residues. Germline CDR1 reads SQVTM; CDR2 reads ANQGSEA. Trimming removed 1 base from V and 5 bases from J; junction bases left unmatched: 1. CDR3 DNA: TGCAGCGTTGAAGGGGACAGGGGAACTGAAGCTTTCTTT. Protein product: CSVEGDRGTEAFF.

The J gene is TRBJ2-1, the V gene TRBV11-3; the D gene is possibly TRBD2 (7 bases). This CDR3 has 15 amino acids. Trimming left V 4 bases short and J 8 bases short, with 18 bases between. Looked up from germline, CDR1 is SGHNT and CDR2 is YENEEA. The CDR3 sequence: CASSWGGSLIDEQFF. The CDR3 DNA reads TGTGCCAGCAGCTGGGGGGGCTCCCTGATAGATGAGCAGTTCTTC.

This clone came up a few times. The CDR3 ends on some other residue instead of the conserved phenylalanine or tryptophan, so this is likely a read error. The DNA is omitted, as the CDR3 cannot be located on it reliably, and the CDR3 follows TCRdb's listing. The chain joins TRBV20-1 to TRBJ1-1; the table assigns TRBD1, which was not confirmed against the DNA. The V gene's germline CDR1 is DFQATT and CDR2 SNEGSKA (reference sequence). Ends included, the CDR3 has 10 residues. Here the CDR3 reads CSADSKDSSI.

V is TRBV30 and J is TRBJ2-3, with 8 nucleotides matching TRBD2. The CDR3 covers 13 residues. Germline lookup yields CDR1 GTSNPN and CDR2 SVGIG (reference sequence). J was trimmed by 3 bases and V by 5 bases; bases with no gene match: 4. The CDR3 region has the DNA TGTGCCTGGGTCGGGGGGGGAACAGATACGCAGTATTTT. Translation: CAWVGGGTDTQYF.

The chain carries TRBV7-9 and TRBJ1-1; D uncertain. Germline loops: CDR1 SEHNR, CDR2 FQNEAQ (reference sequence). Trimming stripped 7 bases from V and 4 bases from J, with 16 bases between. The CDR3 runs to 14 residues. Here the CDR3 reads CASTLARAGTEAFF. The CDR3 DNA reads TGTGCCAGCACCCTCGCCAGAGCCGGCACTGAAGCTTTCTTT.

This sequence joins TRBV6-1 and TRBJ2-1, with TRBD2 matching over 9 bases. V gave up 2 bases and J gave up 3 bases; unmatched junction bases: 17. The CDR3 is 20 residues long. Germline V gene lookup returns CDR1 MNHNS and CDR2 SASEGT. CDR3 DNA sequence: TGTGCCAGCAGTGAAAGTTGGGGGAGGGGGCGGGGGGGAGGCTACAATGAGCAGTTCTTC. It is translated as CASSESWGRGRGGGYNEQFF.

This clone appeared a single time. V and J are TRBV15 and TRBJ1-2; TRBD1 matches at 7 bases. Looked up from germline, CDR1 is LNHNV and CDR2 is YYDKDF (reference sequence). Losses at the gene ends were 0 bases for V and 5 bases for J; bases not matched to a gene: 3. The CDR3 contains 14 residues. This CDR3 reads CATSRDRQGYGYTF. The DNA for the CDR3 is TGTGCCACCAGCAGAGATCGACAGGGATATGGCTACACCTTC.

The chain links TRBV5-4 to TRBJ1-1, with no clear D. The CDR3 has 13 residues. V was shortened by 7 bases and J by 2 bases, with 12 bases between the two germline ends. Germline V lookup: CDR1 SGHNT, CDR2 YYREEE (reference sequence). CDR3 in amino acids: CASLTRGNTEAFF. The CDR3 nucleotides are TGTGCCAGCCTAACCCGAGGTAACACTGAAGCTTTCTTT.

The V gene is TRBV4-2, the J gene TRBJ1-4; D is ambiguous. From germline, CDR1 is LGHNA and CDR2 YNFKEQ. V dropped 0 bases and J dropped 7 bases, with 18 bases sitting between them. The CDR3 is 17 residues long. CDR3 sequence: CASSQDSGWARPEKLFF. CDR3 nucleotide sequence: TGTGCCAGCAGCCAAGACTCCGGGTGGGCCCGGCCTGAAAAACTGTTTTTT.

In this sample, this clone turned up a few times. The CDR3 DNA reads as TGTGCCAGCCACAGGGGGGGCCTACCTCACTCTGGAAACACCATATATTTT. It encodes CASHRGGLPHSGNTIYF. This chain uses TRBV2 with TRBJ1-3; 8 positions agree with TRBD1. This CDR3 is 17 amino acids long. With V trimmed by 8 bases and J by 0 bases, 12 bases remained unmatched. Per germline, CDR1 SNHLY and CDR2 FYNNEI.

The rearrangement joins TRBV25-1 to TRBJ1-2; tentative D call: TRBD1 (6 bases). Trimming stripped 9 bases from V and 6 bases from J, with 23 bases between. This CDR3 comprises 15 residues. The germline V gene encodes CDR1 MGHDK and CDR2 SYGVNS. CDR3 amino acids: CASNGGGPGENGYTF. For the CDR3, the DNA is TGTGCCAGTAATGGTGGGGGCCCCGGGGAGAATGGCTACACCTTC.

This clone was seen a few times. The chain recombines TRBV2 with TRBJ2-7; 8 bases map to TRBD1. J was trimmed by 3 bases and V by 6 bases; bases with no gene match: 10. CDR3 length equals 15 residues. The germline gives CDR1 SNHLY, CDR2 FYNNEI. CDR3 in amino acids: CASRKRTGIDYEQYF. The CDR3 DNA is TGTGCCAGCAGGAAAAGGACAGGGATAGACTACGAGCAGTACTTC.